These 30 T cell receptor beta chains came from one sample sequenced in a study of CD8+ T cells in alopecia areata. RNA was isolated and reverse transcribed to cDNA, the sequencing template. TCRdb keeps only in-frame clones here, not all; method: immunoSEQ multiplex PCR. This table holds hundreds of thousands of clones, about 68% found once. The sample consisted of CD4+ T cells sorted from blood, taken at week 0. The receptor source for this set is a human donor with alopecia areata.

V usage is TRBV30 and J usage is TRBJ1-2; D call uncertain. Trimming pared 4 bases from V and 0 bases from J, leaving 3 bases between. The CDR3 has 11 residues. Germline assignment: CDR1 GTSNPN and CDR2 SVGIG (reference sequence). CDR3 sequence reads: CAWTANYGYTF. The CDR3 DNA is TGTGCCTGGACAGCTAACTATGGCTACACCTTC.

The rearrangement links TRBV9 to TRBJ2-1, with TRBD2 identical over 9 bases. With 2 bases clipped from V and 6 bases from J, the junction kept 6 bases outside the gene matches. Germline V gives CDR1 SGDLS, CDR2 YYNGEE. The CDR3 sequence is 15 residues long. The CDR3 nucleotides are TGTGCCAGCAGCGTGGGCTTGCGGGGGGGCAATGAGCAGTTCTTC. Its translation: CASSVGLRGGNEQFF.

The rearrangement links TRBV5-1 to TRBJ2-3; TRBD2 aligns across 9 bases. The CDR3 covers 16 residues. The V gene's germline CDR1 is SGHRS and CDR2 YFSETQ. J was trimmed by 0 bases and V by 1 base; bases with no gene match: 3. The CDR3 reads CASSLNLAGSTDTQYF. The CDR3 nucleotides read TGCGCCAGCAGCTTGAATCTAGCGGGGAGCACAGATACGCAGTATTTT.

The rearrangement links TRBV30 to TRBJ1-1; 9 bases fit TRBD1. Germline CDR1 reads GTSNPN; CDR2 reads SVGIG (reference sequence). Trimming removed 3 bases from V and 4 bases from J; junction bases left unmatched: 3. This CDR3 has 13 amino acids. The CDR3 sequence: CAWRPDRGTEAFF. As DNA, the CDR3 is TGTGCCTGGAGACCGGACAGGGGCACTGAAGCTTTCTTT.

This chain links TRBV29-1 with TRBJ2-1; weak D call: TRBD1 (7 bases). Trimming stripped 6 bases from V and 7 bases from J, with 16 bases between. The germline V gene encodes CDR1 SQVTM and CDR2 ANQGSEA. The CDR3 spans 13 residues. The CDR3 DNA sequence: TGCAGCGTCAGGACAGGAGGGTTGAATGAGCAGTTCTTC. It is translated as CSVRTGGLNEQFF.

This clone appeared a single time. This chain's CDR3 is CASSPRQGRNEQFF. In nucleotides, the CDR3 is TGTGCCAGCAGCCCGCGACAGGGAAGGAATGAGCAGTTCTTC. The rearrangement uses TRBV4-2 and TRBJ2-1; 7 positions agree with TRBD1. The CDR3 has 14 residues. Losses at the gene ends were 4 bases for V and 7 bases for J; bases not matched to a gene: 7. The V gene's germline CDR1 is LGHNA and CDR2 YNFKEQ.

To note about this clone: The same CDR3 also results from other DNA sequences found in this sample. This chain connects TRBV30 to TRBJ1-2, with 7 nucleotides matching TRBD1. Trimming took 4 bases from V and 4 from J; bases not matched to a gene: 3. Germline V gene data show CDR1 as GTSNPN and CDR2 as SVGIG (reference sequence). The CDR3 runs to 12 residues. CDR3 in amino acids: CAWTGGAYGYTF. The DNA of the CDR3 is TGTGCCTGGACAGGGGGGGCCTATGGCTACACCTTC.

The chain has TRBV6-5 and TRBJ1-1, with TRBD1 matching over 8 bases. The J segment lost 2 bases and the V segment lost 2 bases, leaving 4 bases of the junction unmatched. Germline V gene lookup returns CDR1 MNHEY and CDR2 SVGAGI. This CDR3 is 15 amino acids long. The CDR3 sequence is CASSYLDRGNTEAFF. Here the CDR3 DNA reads TGTGCCAGCAGTTACCTCGACAGGGGCAACACTGAAGCTTTCTTT.

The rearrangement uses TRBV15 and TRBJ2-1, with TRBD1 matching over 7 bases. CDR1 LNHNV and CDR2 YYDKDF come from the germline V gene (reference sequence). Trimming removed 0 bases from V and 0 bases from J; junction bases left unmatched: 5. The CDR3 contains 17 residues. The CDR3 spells CATSRETGAGSYNEQFF. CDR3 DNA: TGTGCCACCAGCAGAGAAACAGGGGCCGGCTCCTACAATGAGCAGTTCTTC.

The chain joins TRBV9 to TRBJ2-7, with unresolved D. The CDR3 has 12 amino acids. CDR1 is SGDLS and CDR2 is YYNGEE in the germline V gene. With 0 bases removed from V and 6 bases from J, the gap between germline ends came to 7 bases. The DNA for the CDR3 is TGTGCCAGCAGCGTAGAAGACACCGAGCAGTACTTC. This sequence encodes CASSVEDTEQYF.

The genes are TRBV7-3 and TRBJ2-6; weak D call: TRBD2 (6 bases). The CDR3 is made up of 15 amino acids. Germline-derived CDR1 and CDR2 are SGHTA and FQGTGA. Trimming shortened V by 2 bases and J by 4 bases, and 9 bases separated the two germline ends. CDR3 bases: TGTGCCAGCAGCTTACGGCGGGGCGGGGCCAACGTCCTGACTTTC. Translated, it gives CASSLRRGGANVLTF.

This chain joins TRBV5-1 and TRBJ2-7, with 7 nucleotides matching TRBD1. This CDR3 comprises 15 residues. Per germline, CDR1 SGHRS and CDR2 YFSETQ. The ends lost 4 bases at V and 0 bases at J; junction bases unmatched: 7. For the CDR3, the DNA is TGCGCCAGCAGCCCACCGGGACAGAGCTCCTACGAGCAGTACTTC. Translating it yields CASSPPGQSSYEQYF. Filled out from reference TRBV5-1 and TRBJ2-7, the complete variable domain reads KAGVTQTPRYLIKTRGQQVTLSCSPISGHRSVSWYQQTPGQGLQFLFEYFSETQRNKGNFPGRFSGRQFSNSRSEMNVSTLELGDSALYLCASSPPGQSSYEQYFGPGTRLTVT.

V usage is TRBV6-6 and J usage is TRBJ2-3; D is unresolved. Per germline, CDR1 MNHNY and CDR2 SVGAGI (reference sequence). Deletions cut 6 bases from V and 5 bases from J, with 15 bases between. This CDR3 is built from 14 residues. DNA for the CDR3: TGTGCCAGCAGCCCTCGACACCCGGTAGATACGCAGTATTTT. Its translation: CASSPRHPVDTQYF.

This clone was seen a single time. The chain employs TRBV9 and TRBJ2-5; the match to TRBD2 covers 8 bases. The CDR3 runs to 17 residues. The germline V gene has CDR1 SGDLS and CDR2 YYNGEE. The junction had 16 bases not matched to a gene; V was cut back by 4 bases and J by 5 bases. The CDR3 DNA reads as TGTGCCAGCAGCTCGAAACCGGGACTAGGAACGGGGGAGACCCAGTACTTC. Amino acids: CASSSKPGLGTGETQYF.

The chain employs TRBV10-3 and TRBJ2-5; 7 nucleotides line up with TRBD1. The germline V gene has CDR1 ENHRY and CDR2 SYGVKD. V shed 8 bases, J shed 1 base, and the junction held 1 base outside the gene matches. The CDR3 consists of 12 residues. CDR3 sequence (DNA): TGTGCCATCTGGGACAGCCAAGAGACCCAGTACTTC. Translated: CAIWDSQETQYF.

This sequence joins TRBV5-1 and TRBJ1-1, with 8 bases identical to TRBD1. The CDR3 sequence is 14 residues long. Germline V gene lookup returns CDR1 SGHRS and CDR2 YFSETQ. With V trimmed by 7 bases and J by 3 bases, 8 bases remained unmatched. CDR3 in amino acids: CASQTGAGDTEAFF. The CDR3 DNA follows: TGCGCCAGCCAGACAGGGGCCGGGGACACTGAAGCTTTCTTT.

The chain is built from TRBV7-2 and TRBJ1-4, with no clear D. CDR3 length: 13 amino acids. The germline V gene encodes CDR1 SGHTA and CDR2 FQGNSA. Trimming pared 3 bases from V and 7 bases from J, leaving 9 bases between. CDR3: CASSLHSSEKLFF. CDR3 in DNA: TGTGCCAGCAGCTTGCACAGTAGTGAAAAACTGTTTTTT.

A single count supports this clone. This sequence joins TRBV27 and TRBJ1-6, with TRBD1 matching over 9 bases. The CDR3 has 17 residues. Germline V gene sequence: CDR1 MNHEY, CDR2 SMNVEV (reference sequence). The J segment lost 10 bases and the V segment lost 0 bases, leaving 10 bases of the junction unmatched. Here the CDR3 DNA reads TGTGCCAGCAGTTTATCTCCAGGCACAGGGGGCGCATCACCCCTCCACTTT. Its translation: CASSLSPGTGGASPLHF.

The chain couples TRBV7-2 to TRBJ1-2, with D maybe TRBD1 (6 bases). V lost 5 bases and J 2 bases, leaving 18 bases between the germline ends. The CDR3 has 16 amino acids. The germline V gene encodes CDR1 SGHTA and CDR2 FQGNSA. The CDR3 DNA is TGTGCCAGCAGCCGTATACACAGGGACGAGAACTATGGCTACACCTTC. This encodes CASSRIHRDENYGYTF.

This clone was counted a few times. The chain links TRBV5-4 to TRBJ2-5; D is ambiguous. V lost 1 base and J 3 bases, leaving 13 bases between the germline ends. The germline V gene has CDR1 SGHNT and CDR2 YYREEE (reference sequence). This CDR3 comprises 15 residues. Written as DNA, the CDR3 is TGTGCCAGCAGCTTGTCCCCTAACATGGAAGAGACCCAGTACTTC. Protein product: CASSLSPNMEETQYF.

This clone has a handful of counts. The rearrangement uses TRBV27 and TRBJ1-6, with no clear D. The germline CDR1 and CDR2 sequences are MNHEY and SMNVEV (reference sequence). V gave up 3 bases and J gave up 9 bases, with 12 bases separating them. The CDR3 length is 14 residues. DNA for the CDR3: TGTGCCAGCAGTTTGGGAGAGGAACGTTCACCCCTCCACTTT. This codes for CASSLGEERSPLHF.

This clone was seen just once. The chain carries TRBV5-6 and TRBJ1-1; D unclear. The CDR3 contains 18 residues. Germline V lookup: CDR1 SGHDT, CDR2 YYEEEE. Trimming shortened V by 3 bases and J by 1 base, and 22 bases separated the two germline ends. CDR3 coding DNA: TGTGCCAGCAGCTGGTACCTCATCACACAGCACCAGAACACTGAAGCTTTCTTT. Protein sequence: CASSWYLITQHQNTEAFF. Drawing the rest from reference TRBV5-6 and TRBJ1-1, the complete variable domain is DAGVTQSPTHLIKTRGQQVTLRCSPKSGHDTVSWYQQALGQGPQFIFQYYEEEERQRGNFPDRFSGHQFPNYSSELNVNALLLGDSALYLCASSWYLITQHQNTEAFFGQGTRLTVV.

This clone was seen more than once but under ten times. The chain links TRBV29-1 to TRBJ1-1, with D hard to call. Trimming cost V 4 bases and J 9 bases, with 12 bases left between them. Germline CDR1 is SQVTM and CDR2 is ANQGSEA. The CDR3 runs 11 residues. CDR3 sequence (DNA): TGCAGCGTTGGTCGGGCCGAACAAGCTTTCTTT. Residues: CSVGRAEQAFF.

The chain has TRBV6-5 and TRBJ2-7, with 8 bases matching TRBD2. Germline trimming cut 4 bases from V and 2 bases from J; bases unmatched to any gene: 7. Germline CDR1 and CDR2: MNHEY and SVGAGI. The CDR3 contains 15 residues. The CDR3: CASSLAAGGAYEQYF. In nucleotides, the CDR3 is TGTGCCAGCAGTTTAGCGGCGGGGGGAGCCTACGAGCAGTACTTC.

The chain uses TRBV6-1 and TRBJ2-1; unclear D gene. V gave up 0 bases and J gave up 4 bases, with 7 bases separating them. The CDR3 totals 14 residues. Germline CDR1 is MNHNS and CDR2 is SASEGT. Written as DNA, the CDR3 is TGTGCCAGCAGTGAAGCATTCAGGTACAATGAGCAGTTCTTC. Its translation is CASSEAFRYNEQFF.

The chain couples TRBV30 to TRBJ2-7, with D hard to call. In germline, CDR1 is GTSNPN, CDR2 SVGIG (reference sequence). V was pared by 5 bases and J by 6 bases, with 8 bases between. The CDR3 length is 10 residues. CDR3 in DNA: TGTGCCTGGGGCGCAAGCGAGCAGTACTTC. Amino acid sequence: CAWGASEQYF.

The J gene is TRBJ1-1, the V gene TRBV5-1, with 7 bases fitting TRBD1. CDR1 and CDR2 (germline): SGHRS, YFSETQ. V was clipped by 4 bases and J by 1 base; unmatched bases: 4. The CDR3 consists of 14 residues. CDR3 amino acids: CASSRGQPNTEAFF. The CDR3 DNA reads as TGCGCCAGCAGCCGGGGACAGCCGAACACTGAAGCTTTCTTT.

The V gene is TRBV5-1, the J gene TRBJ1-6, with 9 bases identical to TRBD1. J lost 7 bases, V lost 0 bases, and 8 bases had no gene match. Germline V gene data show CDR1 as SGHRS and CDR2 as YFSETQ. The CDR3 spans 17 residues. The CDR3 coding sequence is TGCGCCAGCAGCTTGGCGACGGGACAGGGTCAGAATTCACCCCTCCACTTT. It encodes CASSLATGQGQNSPLHF.

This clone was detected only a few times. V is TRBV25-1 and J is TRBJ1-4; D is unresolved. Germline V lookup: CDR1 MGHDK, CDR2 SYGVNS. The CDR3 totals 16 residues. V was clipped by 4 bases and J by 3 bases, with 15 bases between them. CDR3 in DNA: TGTGCCAGCAGTGGACGAACTGGTGCAGCTAATGAAAAACTGTTTTTT. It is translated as CASSGRTGAANEKLFF.

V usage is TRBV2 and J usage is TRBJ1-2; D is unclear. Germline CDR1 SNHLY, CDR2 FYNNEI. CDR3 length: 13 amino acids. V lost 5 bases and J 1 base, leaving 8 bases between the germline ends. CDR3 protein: CASSRQDNYGYTF. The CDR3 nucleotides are TGTGCCAGCAGTCGGCAAGATAACTATGGCTACACCTTC. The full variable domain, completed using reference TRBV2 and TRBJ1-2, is EPEVTQTPSHQVTQMGQEVILRCVPISNHLYFYWYRQILGQKVEFLVSFYNNEISEKSEIFDDQFSVERPDGSNFTLKIRSTKLEDSAMYFCASSRQDNYGYTFGSGTRLTVV.